This is a list of T cell receptor beta chains from one sample in a study of T cells expressing NK-cell markers. From its re-call of the 5' RACE reads, TCRdb lists each CDR3 protein once, without DNA. This sample contains roughly 420,000 distinct CDR3 sequences. Sequencing was carried out using blood T cells: a sorted CD56 or NKG2C T cell subset, CD4+ or CD8+ T cells, or bulk PBMC T cells (not recorded which). The receptors were gathered from a woman between 18 and 69 years old in good health. Both conserved end residues are part of each CDR3.

j_gene,v_gene,CDR3aa
TRBJ2-6,TRBV29-1,CSVEDLLKGKGSGANVLTF
TRBJ2-1,TRBV7-2,CASVRSGGHEQFF
TRBJ2-7,TRBV12-3/TRBV12-4,CASSSTQAGGEF
TRBJ2-1,TRBV7-3,CASSLKSGFNEQFF
TRBJ1-3,TRBV7-2,CASSLEQVQGNTIYF
TRBJ2-2,TRBV7-2,CASSYPSGGQNTGELFF
TRBJ2-5,TRBV29-1,CSVTGEHQETQYF
TRBJ1-2,TRBV11-2,CASSSGPMGAYGYTF
TRBJ2-7,TRBV7-9,CASSLARDLYEQYF
TRBJ1-1,TRBV7-2,CASSLWQMNTEAFF
TRBJ2-5,TRBV10-3,CAISAGHQETQYF
TRBJ2-1,TRBV20-1,CSARGRGAHINEQFF
TRBJ2-1,TRBV9,CASTVGGTYNEQFF
TRBJ2-7,TRBV6-2/TRBV6-3,CASSQLPGTAKYEQYF
TRBJ2-1,TRBV29-1,CSVWSAGGHNEQFF
TRBJ2-1,TRBV6-2/TRBV6-3,CASSPVGGGRDNEQFF
TRBJ2-3,TRBV5-4,CASSWAGLPAADTQYF
TRBJ1-1,TRBV20-1,CSASGARWTEAFF
TRBJ2-2,TRBV30,CAWSWGPNTGELFF
TRBJ2-7,TRBV9,CASSVASGRAEEQYF
TRBJ1-1,TRBV6-2/TRBV6-3,CASSLRAGVNTEAFF
TRBJ2-5,TRBV6-5,CASSYSSSRGETQYF
TRBJ2-1,TRBV10-2,CASSEGGRPDEQFF
TRBJ2-1,TRBV11-2,CASSQGRARSGEQFF
TRBJ2-2,TRBV27,CASRSHRGTGELFF
TRBJ2-1,TRBV30,CAWSVTGQHEQFF
TRBJ2-7,TRBV7-9,CASSPPGTELVEQYF
TRBJ2-7,TRBV2,CATNRGGQGYEQYF
TRBJ2-1,TRBV6-2/TRBV6-3,CASSYRPPRDNEQFF
TRBJ2-2,TRBV20-1,CSARDPAVRNTGELFF
TRBJ1-5,TRBV12-3/TRBV12-4,CASSLSARPQHF
TRBJ1-2,TRBV6-1,CASSVSDPSNYGYTF
TRBJ2-2,TRBV5-4,CASGASDGELFF
TRBJ1-5,TRBV6-1,CASSESRWADGNQPQHF
TRBJ2-5,TRBV29-1,CSGSDRRARETQYF
TRBJ2-1,TRBV18,CASSPPQGRGYNEQFF
TRBJ2-2,TRBV9,CASSEGQGSLPNTGELFF
TRBJ1-5,TRBV20-1,CSARVATGGGNQPQHF
TRBJ2-7,TRBV7-9,CASSPPTGVSYEQYF
TRBJ2-7,TRBV28,CASSSVLGVETYEQYF
TRBJ1-1,TRBV19,CASSGLLNTEAFF
TRBJ1-2,TRBV29-1,CSVTMDAAYGYTF
TRBJ2-1,TRBV23-1,CASSRGKGYNEQFF
TRBJ1-6,TRBV5-6,CASSTGQGNSPLHF
TRBJ1-5,TRBV29-1,CSVASGQGFDQPQHF
TRBJ1-2,TRBV20-1,CSAPPMPGYTF
TRBJ2-1,TRBV6-1,CASSTGTGRNNEQFF
TRBJ2-2,TRBV6-2/TRBV6-3,CASSSQGIRPQAGELFF
TRBJ2-1,TRBV20-1,CSARVGGVGEQFF